The entry below gives a single T cell receptor (beta chain) sequence along with its context. The method was immunoSEQ multiplex PCR; TCRdb's version includes in-frame clones alone and lacks a portion of them. The data contain under 9,000 clones, 64% of them seen just once; the ten biggest clones take up around 50%. CDR3 length: 14 amino acids. Trimming cost V 5 bases and J 3 bases; bases outside gene matches: 3. The germline gives CDR1 PRHDT, CDR2 FYEKMQ (reference sequence). The entry originates in a study of sequential checkpoint blockade in melanoma. The treatment denotes: randomized to nivolumab then ipilimumab (arm A) or the reverse (arm B). Live CD3+CD8+ CD19− CD56− cells were sorted from PBMCs.

The rearrangement joins TRBV13 to TRBJ2-7, with 11 bases lining up with TRBD1. The source material was CD8+ T cells sorted from blood (inferred from file names), sampled from a patient given nivolumab and ipilimumab in sequence. The clonotype was recovered from a human patient with melanoma. Some clones in this sample may be carry-over from other donors' samples. CDR3 nucleotide sequence: TGTGCCAGCAGCATGGGGACAGGGGGCTACGAGCAGTACTTC. Translating it yields CASSMGTGGYEQYF.